This is a list of T cell receptor beta chains from one sample in a study of blood T cell repertoires in COVID-19. Method: immunoSEQ multiplex PCR; TCRdb's copy keeps in-frame clones and lacks some. The sample has 80,000 to 90,000 clones; around nine tenths are singletons. The material sequenced was peripheral blood. The origin of the receptors is a man in his 60s with acute or convalescent COVID-19. CDR3s include the opening cysteine and the closing phenylalanine or tryptophan. Fields, in order: V gene, J gene, CDR3 protein.

TRBV19,TRBJ2-1,CASSIASTGNNEQFF
TRBV6-6,TRBJ2-1,CASSYSSNEQFF
TRBV3-1/TRBV3-2,TRBJ1-6,CASSRGQSSYNSPLHF
TRBV12-3/TRBV12-4,TRBJ1-2,CASSDSYGYTF
TRBV3-1/TRBV3-2,TRBJ1-3,CASSPDRARNTIYF
TRBV5-1,TRBJ2-7,CASSLRDSSYEQYF
TRBV25-1,TRBJ2-3,CASSEGGTSGVSTDTQYF
TRBV29-1,TRBJ2-7,CSVVEVEQYF
TRBV7-2,TRBJ2-7,CASSLAPGTTYEQYF
TRBV5-4,TRBJ2-1,CASSFPSGGASREQFF
TRBV6-5,TRBJ2-7,CASSLYVQGDEQYF
TRBV27,TRBJ1-1,CASSSYRGQAFF
TRBV29-1,TRBJ2-5,CSVEGFRGETQYF
TRBV11-2,TRBJ2-3,CASSLDLTSGGAADTQYF
TRBV4-1,TRBJ1-1,CASSQDRRQGASEAFF
TRBV7-8,TRBJ1-5,CASSLAGTTNLGNQPQHF